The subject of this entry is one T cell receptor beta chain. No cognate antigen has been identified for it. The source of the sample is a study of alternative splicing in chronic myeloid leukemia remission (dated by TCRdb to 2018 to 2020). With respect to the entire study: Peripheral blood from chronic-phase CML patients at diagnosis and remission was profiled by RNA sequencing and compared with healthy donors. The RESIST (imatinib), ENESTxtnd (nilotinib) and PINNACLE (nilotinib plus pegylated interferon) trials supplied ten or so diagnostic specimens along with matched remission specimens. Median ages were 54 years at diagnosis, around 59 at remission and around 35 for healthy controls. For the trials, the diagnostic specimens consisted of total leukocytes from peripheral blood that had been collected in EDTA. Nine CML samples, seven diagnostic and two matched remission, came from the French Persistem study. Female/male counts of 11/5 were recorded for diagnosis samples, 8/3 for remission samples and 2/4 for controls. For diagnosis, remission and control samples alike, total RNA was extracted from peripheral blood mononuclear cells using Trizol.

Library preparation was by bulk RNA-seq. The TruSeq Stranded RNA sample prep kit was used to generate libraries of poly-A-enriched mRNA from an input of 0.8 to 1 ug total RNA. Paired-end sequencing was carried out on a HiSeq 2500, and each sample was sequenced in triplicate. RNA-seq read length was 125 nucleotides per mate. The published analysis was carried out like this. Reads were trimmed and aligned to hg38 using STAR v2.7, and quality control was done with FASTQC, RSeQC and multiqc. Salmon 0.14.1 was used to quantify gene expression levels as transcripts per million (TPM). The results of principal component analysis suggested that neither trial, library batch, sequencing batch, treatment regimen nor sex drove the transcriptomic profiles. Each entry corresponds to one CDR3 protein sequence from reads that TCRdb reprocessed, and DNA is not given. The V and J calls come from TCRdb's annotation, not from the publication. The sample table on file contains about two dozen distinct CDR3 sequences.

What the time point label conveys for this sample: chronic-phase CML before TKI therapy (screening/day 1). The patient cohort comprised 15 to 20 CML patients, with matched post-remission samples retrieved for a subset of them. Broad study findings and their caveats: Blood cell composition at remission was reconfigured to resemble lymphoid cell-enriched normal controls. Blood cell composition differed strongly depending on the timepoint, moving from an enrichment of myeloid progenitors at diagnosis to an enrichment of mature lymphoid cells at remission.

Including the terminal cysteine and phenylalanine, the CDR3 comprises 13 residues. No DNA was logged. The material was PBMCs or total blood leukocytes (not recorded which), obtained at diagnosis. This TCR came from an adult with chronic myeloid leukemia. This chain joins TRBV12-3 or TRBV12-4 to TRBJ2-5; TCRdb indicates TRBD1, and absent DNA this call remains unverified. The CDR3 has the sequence CASRYRDRETQYF.